This T cell receptor beta chain was documented in a study of post-analysis software for immune sequencing data. In regard to this clonotype: Its target is unknown.

Germline V lookup: CDR1 MNHEY, CDR2 SMNVEV (reference sequence). The CDR3 spans 14 residues. V was pared by 2 bases and J by 7 bases, with 14 bases between. cDNA libraries of TCR beta carried unique molecular identifiers. TCRdb reprocessed the PCR reads via MiXCR and lists one record per CDR3 protein. This table holds about 560,000 distinct CDR3 sequences, about 40% found once. Findings and limits, study-wide: Five TRBV segments, including TRBV5-6, TRBV5-1 and TRBV20-1, were more frequent in patients than controls.

This chain links TRBV27 with TRBJ1-2; D gene unclear. This sequence was found in a girl aged 10-17 years with multiple sclerosis. The sample consisted of blood. CDR3: CASSLGPSLTGYTF. The CDR3 region has the DNA TGTGCCAGCAGTTTAGGGCCGTCTCTGACTGGCTACACCTTC.